This T cell receptor (beta chain) was documented in a study of a mutant IDH1 vaccine in newly diagnosed glioma. Repertoires were generated with immunoSEQ multiplex PCR, while TCRdb's copy carries only in-frame clones and drops some. The sample carries about 58,000 clones, around 80% recorded once. As for this clone: Its specificity is unknown.

The V and J ends lost 2 bases and 0 bases respectively, with 10 bases between them. CDR3 length: 15 residues. Per the germline V gene, CDR1 is SGHTA and CDR2 is FQGNSA. Described time point: week 5, during vaccination. Vaccine doses each comprised 300 ug of mutant IDH1 20-mer peptide, with topical imiquimod. The sample here was PBMCs, taken from a glioma patient whose treatment included an IDH1 peptide vaccine. This TCR came from a woman aged 45-65 years with glioma. J is TRBJ1-2 and V is TRBV7-2; no clear D gene. CDR3 sequence: CASSLTIRANYGYTF. In DNA, the CDR3 is TGTGCCAGCAGCTTAACCATTAGGGCTAACTATGGCTACACCTTC.